This T cell receptor beta chain was retrieved from a study of radiotherapy plus CTLA-4 blockade in lung cancer. Study summary: Objective responses were documented in around 18% of patients, with disease control in around 31%. Study results and limitations: Clones of tumor-derived TCRs expanded in blood after radiotherapy plus ipilimumab. Early shifts in blood T cell clones, with interferon-beta, reportedly predicted response best.

Ipilimumab-mediated CTLA-4 blockade plus focal radiation was given to patients having chemo-refractory metastatic non-small-cell lung cancer. This clone was detected only a few times. Its antigen is not identified. Profiled with immunoSEQ multiplex PCR; TCRdb holds only in-frame clones, not every one. Of about 120,000 clones listed, approximately 80% are singletons. Germline V CDR1 and CDR2: KGHSH, LQKENI. The length of the CDR3 is 16 residues. V lost 4 bases to trimming and J lost 0 bases, with 16 bases between them. The J gene is TRBJ2-7, the V gene TRBV18; tentative D call: TRBD1 (5 bases). The clonotype originates from a human donor with non-small cell lung cancer that progressed on radiotherapy plus ipilimumab. Some clones in this sample may be carry-over from other donors' samples. This material consisted of peripheral blood, taken from a patient treated with radiotherapy plus ipilimumab. The CDR3 loop reads CASSHPRAETSYEQYF. The CDR3 DNA sequence: TGTGCCAGCTCACACCCCAGGGCAGAAACCTCCTACGAGCAGTACTTC.